This TCR beta chain came from a study of blood T cell repertoires in COVID-19. Study context: The United States, Italy and Spain supplied acute and convalescent COVID-19 samples. PBMCs, B-cell-depleted T cells, or T cells provided the cDNA or gDNA that made up the material.

Authors' analysis steps: By means of reference gene primer amplification, nucleated cell counts were estimated. Data came from immunoSEQ multiplex PCR; TCRdb stores just in-frame clones and leaves some out. That table supplies the V and J calls and clone size; D and trimming were determined from the DNA. Here the sample spans 240,000 or so clones, 80% to 90% being singletons. This CDR3 contains 12 residues. V was clipped by 6 bases and J by 5 bases, with 10 bases between them. The V gene's germline CDR1 is MNHNY and CDR2 SVGAGI (reference sequence). The sample comprised peripheral blood. This receptor was identified in a man aged 55 to 69 with acute or convalescent COVID-19. V and J are TRBV6-6 and TRBJ1-2; no firm D call. CDR3 sequence (DNA): TGTGCCAGCAGCCAACTTGAATATGGCTACACCTTC. As protein: CASSQLEYGYTF.